By share of the sample, the clone carrying this TCR beta chain is large (0.1 to 1%). What it binds is unknown. Germline is not matched at one junction end, which may reflect a read error. Live CD3+CD8+TCRalphabeta+ cells were sorted into four subsets by PD-1 and/or TIGIT. This sample is drawn from a study of circulating CD8 cells and anti-PD-1 response in melanoma. At the level of the study: Non-responders showed stable or progressive disease; responders showed complete or partial response.

The CDR3 sequence is 15 residues long. Germline lookup yields CDR1 PRHDT and CDR2 FYEKMQ (reference sequence). Points from the study as a whole: Only baseline and M1 samples entered the published repertoire comparisons. The cohort mixed treatment-naive and previously treated patients. Expanded sorted subsets were checked for tumor reactivity using peptides.

The QIAseq Immune Repertoire TCR panel built the libraries from roughly 15 ng of total RNA. In TCRdb, the reads were re-called with MiXCR into one record per CDR3 protein. This table holds about a thousand distinct CDR3 sequences, about 7% found once. The sample was CD8+ T cells from PBMCs, taken at baseline or after one month of anti-PD-1 therapy (not recorded which). This receptor was obtained from a human donor with melanoma. The V call is TRBV13, the J call TRBJ2-1, with 11 bases aligning to TRBD2. CDR3 in amino acids: CASSLAGGLYNEQFF. CDR3 sequence (DNA): TGTGCCAGCAGTTTAGCGGGGGGGCTCTACAATGAGCAGTTCTTC.